This T cell receptor (beta chain) was found in a study of response to subunit inactivated influenza vaccine. Turning to this clonotype: What it recognizes is unknown.

TCRdb used MiXCR to reprocess the RT-PCR reads, holding one entry per CDR3 protein. Here the sample spans roughly 150,000 distinct CDR3 sequences, about 11% being singletons. Study outcomes and limitations: Researchers suggested that each seasonal influenza vaccination recruits few new T cells.

The sample consisted of non-naive T cells sorted from PBMCs, taken roughly 46 days after vaccination. The clonotype was recovered from a man aged 50 or older who received an inactivated influenza vaccine.

The CDR3 loop is CASSPTGGNTIYF. The CDR3 region has the DNA TGTGCCAGCAGCCCGACAGGGGGAAACACCATATATTTT. The chain employs TRBV3-1 and TRBJ1-3; 7 nucleotides line up with TRBD1. The CDR3 runs 13 residues. In germline, CDR1 is LGHDT, CDR2 YNNKEL (reference sequence). V dropped 4 bases and J dropped 4; count of bases not matched to a gene: 1.